The 14 T cell receptor beta chains given below trace back to one sample, sequenced in a study of cytomegalovirus exposure and HLA in healthy donors (dated by TCRdb to about 2017). The protocol used for the library was the immunoSEQ multiplex PCR assay. A mixture of 60 forward primers for TCR Vbeta segments and 13 reverse primers for TCR Jbeta segments was used in the multiplex PCR. What TCRdb holds here is the immuneACCESS table cut down to in-frame rearrangements. Part of the clones is not present; checked against another copy, under half of the missing clones reflect an unresolved V gene, and the others are unexplained. The data table for this sample lists some 110,000 clones. Around 7% of the sample belongs to the ten largest clones. The sequenced sample was PBMCs. The receptors originated from a man aged 40-49 years in good health and CMV-seropositive.

The chain uses TRBV7-9 and TRBJ2-1, with D possibly matching TRBD2 (6 bases). The V end was cut by 5 bases, the J end by 0 bases, with 17 bases between. Germline V gives CDR1 SEHNR, CDR2 FQNEAQ (reference sequence). This CDR3 comprises 17 residues. The chain's CDR3 is CASSLTAGGSSYNEQFF. The CDR3 bases are TGTGCCAGCAGCCTGACAGCCGGGGGAAGCTCCTACAATGAGCAGTTCTTC.

This chain joins TRBV28 and TRBJ2-5; 8 bases line up with TRBD2. The germline V gene encodes CDR1 MDHEN and CDR2 SYDVKM. V was clipped by 8 bases and J by 4 bases; unmatched bases: 12. The CDR3 spans 15 residues. CDR3 protein: CASFSREGRIETQYF. The CDR3 DNA reads as TGTGCCAGCTTCTCCCGGGAGGGCAGAATAGAGACCCAGTACTTC.

CDR3 coding DNA: TGCAGCGTTGGACAGGCACTGAACACTGAAGCTTTCTTT. It yields the protein CSVGQALNTEAFF. The V and J genes are TRBV29-1 and TRBJ1-1, with D possibly TRBD1 on 6 matching bases. Germline V CDR1 and CDR2: SQVTM, ANQGSEA. The V end lost 4 bases, the J end lost 0 bases, and 9 bases lay between the germline ends. This CDR3 is built from 13 residues.

The chain uses TRBV19 and TRBJ2-7; 7 bases map to TRBD1. The CDR3 extends over 15 amino acids. CDR1 LNHDA and CDR2 SQIVND come from the germline V gene (reference sequence). J was trimmed by 0 bases and V by 7 bases; bases with no gene match: 9. The chain's CDR3 is CASTPGQLSSYEQYF. Here the CDR3 DNA reads TGTGCCAGTACCCCGGGACAGCTCAGCTCCTACGAGCAGTACTTC. Full variable domain (outside the CDR3, taken from reference TRBV19 and TRBJ2-7): DGGITQSPKYLFRKEGQNVTLSCEQNLNHDAMYWYRQDPGQGLRLIYYSQIVNDFQKGDIAEGYSVSREKKESFPLTVTSAQKNPTAFYLCASTPGQLSSYEQYFGPGTRLTVT.

The CDR3 here is CASSLWGRRGGNQPQHF. For the CDR3, the DNA is TGTGCCAGCAGTTTATGGGGGCGCAGGGGCGGCAATCAGCCCCAGCATTTT. The chain has TRBV27 and TRBJ1-5; a possible D gene is TRBD1 (6 bases). Trimming removed 1 base at V and 2 bases at J, with 15 bases between. Germline CDR1 is MNHEY and CDR2 is SMNVEV (reference sequence). The CDR3 has 17 residues.

J is TRBJ2-1 and V is TRBV7-6, with 8 bases lining up with TRBD1. This CDR3 region has 14 residues. The germline V gene encodes CDR1 SGHVS and CDR2 FNYEAQ. V was pared by 1 base and J by 15 bases, with 11 bases of the junction left unmatched. Here the CDR3 reads CASSLGDRGTEGFF. As DNA, the CDR3 is TGTGCCAGCAGCTTAGGAGACAGGGGAACGGAGGGGTTCTTC.

V gene TRBV25-1 combines with J gene TRBJ2-1, with 8 bases identical to TRBD2. J was trimmed by 2 bases and V by 8 bases; bases with no gene match: 2. Germline assignment: CDR1 MGHDK and CDR2 SYGVNS. The CDR3 runs 13 residues. The DNA for the CDR3 is TGTGCCAGCCTTAGCGGGACCTACAATGAGCAGTTCTTC. Its protein product is CASLSGTYNEQFF. The variable domain in full, with the rest retrieved from reference TRBV25-1 and TRBJ2-1, is EADIYQTPRYLVIGTGKKITLECSQTMGHDKMYWYQQDPGMELHLIHYSYGVNSTEKGDLSSESTVSRIRTEHFPLTLESARPSHTSQYLCASLSGTYNEQFFGPGTRLTVL.

The chain combines TRBV28 with TRBJ2-2, with 8 positions matching TRBD2. With 6 bases clipped from V and 2 bases from J, the junction kept 8 bases outside the gene matches. The V gene's germline CDR1 is MDHEN and CDR2 SYDVKM. The CDR3 spans 16 residues. CDR3 in DNA: TGTGCCAGCAGAAGTACTAGCGGATTTAACACCGGGGAGCTGTTTTTT. This translates into CASRSTSGFNTGELFF. The complete variable domain, with remaining parts taken from reference TRBV28 and TRBJ2-2, reads DVKVTQSSRYLVKRTGEKVFLECVQDMDHENMFWYRQDPGLGLRLIYFSYDVKMKEKGDIPEGYSVSREKKERFSLILESASTNQTSMYLCASRSTSGFNTGELFFGEGSRLTVL.

The chain combines TRBV7-2 with TRBJ2-1; 9 nucleotides align to TRBD2. This CDR3 spans 18 amino acids. Per the germline V gene, CDR1 is SGHTA and CDR2 is FQGNSA. V lost 5 bases to trimming and J lost 6 bases; unmatched junction nucleotides: 17. CDR3 DNA sequence: TGTGCCAGCAGCCTAGAGGGGCCCAGCGGGAGGCCGCGCAATGAGCAGTTCTTC. This encodes CASSLEGPSGRPRNEQFF.

This chain connects TRBV18 to TRBJ2-7; no firm D call. Germline values: CDR1 KGHSH, CDR2 LQKENI. With 1 base removed from V and 4 bases from J, the gap between germline ends came to 8 bases. The CDR3 loop spans 13 amino acids. The CDR3 spells CASSPRGQYEQYF. The CDR3, as DNA: TGTGCCAGCTCACCACGAGGCCAGTACGAGCAGTACTTC.

The chain joins TRBV4-3 to TRBJ2-3, with 12 nucleotides matching TRBD2. V gave up 3 bases and J gave up 4 bases; unmatched junction bases: 8. This CDR3 has 17 residues. The V gene's germline CDR1 is LGHNA and CDR2 YSLEER. CDR3 amino acids: CASSHAPGLAGADTQYF. The DNA for the CDR3 is TGCGCCAGCAGCCATGCTCCGGGACTAGCGGGTGCAGATACGCAGTATTTT.

DNA of the CDR3: TGCGCCAGCAGCCTGACTGTTGGTGGGGAGCTGTTTTTT. Translating gives CASSLTVGGELFF. The chain has TRBV4-3 and TRBJ2-2; D gene unclear. The CDR3 contains 13 residues. V was trimmed by 4 bases and J by 8 bases, leaving 11 bases between them. Germline V gene data show CDR1 as LGHNA and CDR2 as YSLEER.

The chain employs TRBV5-1 and TRBJ2-3, with D perhaps matching TRBD1 (6 bases). CDR1 is SGHRS, CDR2 YFSETQ, per germline. Trimming took 7 bases from V and 4 from J, leaving 13 bases between them. This CDR3 comprises 13 residues. CDR3 protein: CASGIQGPDTQYF. For the CDR3, the DNA is TGCGCCAGCGGCATACAGGGCCCAGATACGCAGTATTTT.

V and J are TRBV28 and TRBJ1-1, with a tentative D call TRBD1 (5 bases). Trimming removed 3 bases at V and 5 bases at J, with 10 bases between. The CDR3 runs 13 residues. CDR1 and CDR2 (germline): MDHEN, SYDVKM. Written as DNA, the CDR3 is TGTGCCAGCAGTTTGCAGGGTAGGACTGAAGCTTTCTTT. Protein product: CASSLQGRTEAFF.